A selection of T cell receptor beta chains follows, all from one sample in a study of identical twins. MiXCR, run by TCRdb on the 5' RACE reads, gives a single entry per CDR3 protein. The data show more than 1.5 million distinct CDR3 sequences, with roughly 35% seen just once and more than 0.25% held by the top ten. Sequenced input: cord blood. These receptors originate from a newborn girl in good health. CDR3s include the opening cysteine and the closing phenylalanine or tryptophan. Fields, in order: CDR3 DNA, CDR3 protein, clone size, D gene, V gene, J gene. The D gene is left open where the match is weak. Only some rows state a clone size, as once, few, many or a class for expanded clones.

TGCGCCAGCAGCCAAGGAAATGGAGGGGGAACTAGCGGGAGCGTAGGGTCCGGGGAGCTGTTTTTT	CASSQGNGGGTSGSVGSGELFF	.	TRBD2	TRBV4-1	TRBJ2-2
TGTGCCTGGAGTGGGACGCCCAATCAGCCCCAGCATTTT	CAWSGTPNQPQHF	.	.	TRBV30	TRBJ1-5
TGTGCCAGCTCACCACGGGACACCGCATTTAATGAGCAGTTCTTC	CASSPRDTAFNEQFF	.	.	TRBV18	TRBJ2-1
TGTGCCAGCAGTTACGGGAGGGGAAAGGGGTCCACAGATACGCAGTATTTT	CASSYGRGKGSTDTQYF	.	TRBD2	TRBV6-2/TRBV6-3	TRBJ2-3
TGTGCCAGCAGCTTAAGAGGGCCGGCAACTAATGAAAAACTGTTTTTT	CASSLRGPATNEKLFF	many	.	TRBV7-8	TRBJ1-4
TGTGCCAGCAGCCAAGAAATTACAGATACGCAGTATTTT	CASSQEITDTQYF	many	.	TRBV4-2	TRBJ2-3
TGTGCCAGCAGCCAAGAGCCCCAAGGCCCCATTGGAGATACGCAGTATTTT	CASSQEPQGPIGDTQYF	.	.	TRBV4-2	TRBJ2-3
TGTGCCAGCGGAGTTGGCACCGGGGAGCTGTTTTTT	CASGVGTGELFF	.	.	TRBV6-5	TRBJ2-2
TGTGCCAGCAGCTCATATGCCGGGGGGAATTCACCCCTCCACTTT	CASSSYAGGNSPLHF	.	.	TRBV5-8	TRBJ1-6
TGTGCCAGCAGCTTAGGAGGTAGCGGGGGAGCCGAGCAGTACTTC	CASSLGGSGGAEQYF	once	TRBD2	TRBV7-2	TRBJ2-7
TGTGCCACCAGTGACTACTACACAGATACGCAGTATTTT	CATSDYYTDTQYF	.	.	TRBV24-1	TRBJ2-3
TGTGCCATCAGGCCAGATCCCAGCCCCTACGAGCAGTACTTC	CAIRPDPSPYEQYF	.	.	TRBV10-3	TRBJ2-7
TGCAGCGTTGAAGGGCGACAGGGGTTTAGCACAGATACGCAGTATTTT	CSVEGRQGFSTDTQYF	.	TRBD1	TRBV29-1	TRBJ2-3
TGCGCCAGCAGCTTGGCGACAGGAGAGGGCTACGAGCAGTACTTC	CASSLATGEGYEQYF	few	.	TRBV5-1	TRBJ2-7
TGCAGCGTTGGGGTGTTGGCGGGGGGCCAAACTGAAGCTTTCTTT	CSVGVLAGGQTEAFF	few	.	TRBV29-1	TRBJ1-1
TGCAGTGCTAGCCGAACTAGCGGTAACACCGGGGAGCTGTTTTTT	CSASRTSGNTGELFF	few	TRBD2	TRBV20-1	TRBJ2-2
TGTGCCAGCAGAGCTAGCCTCGTTCGGGATGGGGCCACTGAAGTTTTCTTT	CASRASLVRDGATEVFF	.	.	TRBV2	TRBJ1-1
TGTGCCACCAGTGATCCACGGGCAGGGGGATTCTACGAGCAGTACTTC	CATSDPRAGGFYEQYF	.	TRBD1	TRBV24-1	TRBJ2-7
TGTGCCAGCAGCCAAGATATAACCTCATATGGCTACACCTTC	CASSQDITSYGYTF	.	.	TRBV4-2	TRBJ1-2
TGTGCCACCAGCATGGACAGGGCGGGGTACAATGAGCAGTACTTC	CATSMDRAGYNEQYF	.	TRBD1	TRBV15	TRBJ2-7
TGTGCCAGCAGCCAAGATCTGGGGATCTATGGCTACACCTTC	CASSQDLGIYGYTF	.	.	TRBV4-2	TRBJ1-2
TGTGCCAGCAGCGTAAGGACAGGAGGTGGCTATGGCTACACCTTC	CASSVRTGGGYGYTF	.	TRBD1	TRBV7-2	TRBJ1-2
TGTGCCAGCAGGTTGACAGGGGATAGCAATCAGCCCCAGCATTTT	CASRLTGDSNQPQHF	.	TRBD1	TRBV7-2	TRBJ1-5
TGTGCCAGCAGTTACATGGCGGGGGACAATGAGCAGTACTTC	CASSYMAGDNEQYF	.	.	TRBV6-6	TRBJ2-5
TGTGCCAGTAGTAGAACAAGGGGGACTTCCACCTACGAGCAGTACTTC	CASSRTRGTSTYEQYF	.	.	TRBV19	TRBJ2-7
TGTGCCAGCAGGCAAAGTCCAGGGTTTCAGCCCCAGCATTTT	CASRQSPGFQPQHF	.	.	TRBV6-1	TRBJ1-5
TGTGCCAGCAGCTTAGAACCTTGGGTAGATACGCAGTATTTT	CASSLEPWVDTQYF	.	.	TRBV11-2	TRBJ2-3
TGCAGTGCTAGAGATTTATGGAGGGGAAGGGAAACTGAAGCTTTCTTT	CSARDLWRGRETEAFF	.	.	TRBV20-1	TRBJ1-1
TGCGCCAGCAGCTTGGCGGCGGACTATGGCTACACCTTC	CASSLAADYGYTF	many	.	TRBV5-1	TRBJ1-2
TGCAGTGCTAGCCCCAGCGGGCCTACTTCCTACGAGCAGTACTTC	CSASPSGPTSYEQYF	.	.	TRBV20-1	TRBJ2-7
TGCAGTGCTAGAGATCCCATGGGGCAGGGAATTTACGAGCAGTACTTC	CSARDPMGQGIYEQYF	.	.	TRBV20-1	TRBJ2-7
TGTGCCAGCAGTCCTCGGGGACTAGTGGCCCACAATGAGCAGTTCTTC	CASSPRGLVAHNEQFF	.	TRBD2	TRBV28	TRBJ2-1
TGTGCCAGCAGTTACTTTCTAGCGGGGGGCCCGACCTACGAGCAGTACTTC	CASSYFLAGGPTYEQYF	few	TRBD2	TRBV6-2/TRBV6-3	TRBJ2-7
TGCAGTGGAGGGGACGAGCAGTTCTTC	CSGGDEQFF	.	.	TRBV20-1	TRBJ2-1
TGTGCCAGCAGTAGGCCCCGGGGTAGCGGGACCACAGATACGCAGTATTTT	CASSRPRGSGTTDTQYF	few	TRBD2	TRBV28	TRBJ2-3
TGTGCCAGCAGCGGACGGGGTTCAGCAGGGTCCTATGGCTACACCTTC	CASSGRGSAGSYGYTF	.	.	TRBV7-2	TRBJ1-2
TGCGCCAGCAGCCAGGATTCGACAGACGATTACTATGGCTACACCTTC	CASSQDSTDDYYGYTF	.	.	TRBV4-1	TRBJ1-2
TGTGCCACTGGGACAGGGGACTCCTACGAGCAGTACTTC	CATGTGDSYEQYF	.	TRBD1	TRBV19	TRBJ2-7
TGCGCCAGCAGCTCAGACTGGGGAAGGAACACCGGGGAGCTGTTTTTT	CASSSDWGRNTGELFF	.	.	TRBV11-1	TRBJ2-2
TGTGCCAGCAGTTTTCGGAACGGGAACAATGAGCAGTACTTC	CASSFRNGNNEQYF	few	.	TRBV12-3/TRBV12-4	TRBJ2-5
TGCGCCAGCAGCTTGGATACTGCCGTCTATGGCTACACCTTC	CASSLDTAVYGYTF	few	.	TRBV5-1	TRBJ1-2
TGCGCCAGCAGCTTGGGGGCAGTAAAACAGGATCCCTCTGGCTACACCTTC	CASSLGAVKQDPSGYTF	.	.	TRBV5-1	TRBJ1-2
TGTGCCAGCAGAAAACAGGGTATACTAGGAAACACCATATATTTT	CASRKQGILGNTIYF	.	.	TRBV6-6	TRBJ1-3
TGCAGCGTTGAAGATATCCCGCGGTTAGCGCAGGGGGAGTATGGCTACACCTTC	CSVEDIPRLAQGEYGYTF	.	TRBD1	TRBV29-1	TRBJ1-2
TGCGCCAGCAGCCAAGTGACAGTCGTTAAACGCTACGAGCAGTACTTC	CASSQVTVVKRYEQYF	few	.	TRBV4-1	TRBJ2-7
TGTGCCACCGTCCCGGGACAGGTTCGTAACTATGGCTACACCTTC	CATVPGQVRNYGYTF	.	TRBD1	TRBV12-3/TRBV12-4	TRBJ1-2
TGTGCCAGCACCAATTCCCCGGACCGCTACGAGCAGTACTTC	CASTNSPDRYEQYF	few	.	TRBV9	TRBJ2-7
TGTGCCAGCAGCCAAGCTATTGCAGATACGCAGTATTTT	CASSQAIADTQYF	.	.	TRBV3-1	TRBJ2-3
TGTGCCAGCAGTCGGGACAGGGTCGGCTACGAGCAGTACTTC	CASSRDRVGYEQYF	many	TRBD1	TRBV27	TRBJ2-7
TGTGCCAGCACCCAGGGGGGGACACCCACAGATACGCAGTATTTT	CASTQGGTPTDTQYF	.	.	TRBV28	TRBJ2-3
TGCGCCAGCAGCATTTCGACAGGGCTCCAAGAGACCCAGTACTTC	CASSISTGLQETQYF	.	TRBD1	TRBV5-1	TRBJ2-5